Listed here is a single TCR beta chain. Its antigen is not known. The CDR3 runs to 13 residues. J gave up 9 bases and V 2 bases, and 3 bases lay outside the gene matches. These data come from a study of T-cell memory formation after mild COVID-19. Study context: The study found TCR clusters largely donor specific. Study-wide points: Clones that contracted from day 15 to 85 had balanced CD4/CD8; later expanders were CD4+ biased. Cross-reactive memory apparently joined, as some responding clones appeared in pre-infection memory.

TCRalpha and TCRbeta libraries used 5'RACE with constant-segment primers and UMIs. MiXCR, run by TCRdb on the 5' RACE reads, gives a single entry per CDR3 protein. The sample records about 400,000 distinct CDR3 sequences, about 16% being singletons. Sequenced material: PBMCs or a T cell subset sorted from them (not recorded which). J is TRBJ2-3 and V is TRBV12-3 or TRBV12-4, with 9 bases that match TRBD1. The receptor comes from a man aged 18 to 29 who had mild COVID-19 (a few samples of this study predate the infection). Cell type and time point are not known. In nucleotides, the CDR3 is TGTGCCAGCAGTTTACAGGACAGGGGAACGCAGTATTTT. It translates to CASSLQDRGTQYF.